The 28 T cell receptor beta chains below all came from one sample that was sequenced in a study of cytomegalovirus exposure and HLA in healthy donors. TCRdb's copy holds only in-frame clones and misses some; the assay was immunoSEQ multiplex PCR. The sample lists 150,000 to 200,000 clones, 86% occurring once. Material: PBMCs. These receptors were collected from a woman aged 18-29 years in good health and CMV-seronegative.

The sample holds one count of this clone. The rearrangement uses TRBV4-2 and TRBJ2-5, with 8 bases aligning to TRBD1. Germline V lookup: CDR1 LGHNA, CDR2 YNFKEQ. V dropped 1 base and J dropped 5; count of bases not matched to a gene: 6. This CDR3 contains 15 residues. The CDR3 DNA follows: TGTGCCAGCAGCCAAGGACGACAGGGGAAGGAGACCCAGTACTTC. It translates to CASSQGRQGKETQYF.

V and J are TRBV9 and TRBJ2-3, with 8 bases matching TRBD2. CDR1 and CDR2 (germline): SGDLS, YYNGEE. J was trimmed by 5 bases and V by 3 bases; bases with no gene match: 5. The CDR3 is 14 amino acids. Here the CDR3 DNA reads TGTGCCAGCAGCGCTACTAGCGGTATAGATACGCAGTATTTT. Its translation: CASSATSGIDTQYF.

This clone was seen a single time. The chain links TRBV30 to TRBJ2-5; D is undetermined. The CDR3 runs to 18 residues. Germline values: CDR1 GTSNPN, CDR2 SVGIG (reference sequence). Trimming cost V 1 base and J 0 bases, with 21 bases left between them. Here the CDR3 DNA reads TGTGCCTGGAGTGGAGACACCTCCTTCCCTGATGACCAAGAGACCCAGTACTTC. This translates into CAWSGDTSFPDDQETQYF.

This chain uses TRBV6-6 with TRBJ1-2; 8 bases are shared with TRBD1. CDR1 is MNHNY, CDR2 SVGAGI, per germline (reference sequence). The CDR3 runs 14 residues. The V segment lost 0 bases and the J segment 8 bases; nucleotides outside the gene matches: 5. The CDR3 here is CASSYSDRGGGYTF. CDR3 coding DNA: TGTGCCAGCAGTTACTCCGACAGGGGCGGGGGCTACACCTTC.

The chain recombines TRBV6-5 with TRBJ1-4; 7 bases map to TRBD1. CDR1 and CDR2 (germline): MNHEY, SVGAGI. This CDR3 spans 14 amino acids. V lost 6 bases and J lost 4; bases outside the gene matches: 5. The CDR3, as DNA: TGTGCCAGCAGGCCAGGGGGTAATAATGAAAAACTGTTTTTT. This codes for CASRPGGNNEKLFF.

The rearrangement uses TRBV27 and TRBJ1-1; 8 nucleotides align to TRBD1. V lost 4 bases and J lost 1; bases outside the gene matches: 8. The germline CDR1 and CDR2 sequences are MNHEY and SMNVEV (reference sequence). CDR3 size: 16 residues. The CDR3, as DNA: TGTGCCAGCAGTTCGCGACAGGGGATGGGGAACACTGAAGCTTTCTTT. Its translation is CASSSRQGMGNTEAFF.

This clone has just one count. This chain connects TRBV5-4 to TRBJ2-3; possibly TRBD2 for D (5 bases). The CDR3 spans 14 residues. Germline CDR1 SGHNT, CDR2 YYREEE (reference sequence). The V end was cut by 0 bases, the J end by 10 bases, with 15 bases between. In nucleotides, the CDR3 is TGTGCCAGCAGCTTGGAACTAGTGGGCCTCTCGCAGTATTTT. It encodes CASSLELVGLSQYF.

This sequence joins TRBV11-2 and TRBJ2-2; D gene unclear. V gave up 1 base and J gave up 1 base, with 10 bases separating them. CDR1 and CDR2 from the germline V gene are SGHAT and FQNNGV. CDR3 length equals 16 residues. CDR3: CASSLGVQRNTGELFF. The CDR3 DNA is TGTGCCAGCAGCTTAGGAGTCCAGCGGAACACCGGGGAGCTGTTTTTT.

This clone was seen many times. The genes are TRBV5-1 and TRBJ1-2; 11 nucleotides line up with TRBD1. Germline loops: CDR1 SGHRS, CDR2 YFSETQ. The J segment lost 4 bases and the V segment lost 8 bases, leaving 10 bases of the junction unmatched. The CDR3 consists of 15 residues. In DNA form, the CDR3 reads TGCGCCAGTCGGTTCACGGACAGGGGGCTCTATGGCTACACCTTC. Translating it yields CASRFTDRGLYGYTF.

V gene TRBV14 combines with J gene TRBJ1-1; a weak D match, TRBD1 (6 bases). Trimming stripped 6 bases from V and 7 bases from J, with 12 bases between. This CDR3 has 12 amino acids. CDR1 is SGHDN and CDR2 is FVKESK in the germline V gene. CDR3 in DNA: TGTGCCAGCAGTTGGGGGCTTGGTGAAGCTTTCTTT. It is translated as CASSWGLGEAFF.

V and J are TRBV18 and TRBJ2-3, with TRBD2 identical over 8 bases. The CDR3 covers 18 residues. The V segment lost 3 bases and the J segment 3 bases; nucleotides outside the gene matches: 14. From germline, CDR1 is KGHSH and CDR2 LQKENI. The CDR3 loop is CASSPRSGAGGETDTQYF. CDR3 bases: TGTGCCAGCTCACCCCGAAGTGGCGCGGGGGGTGAGACAGATACGCAGTATTTT.

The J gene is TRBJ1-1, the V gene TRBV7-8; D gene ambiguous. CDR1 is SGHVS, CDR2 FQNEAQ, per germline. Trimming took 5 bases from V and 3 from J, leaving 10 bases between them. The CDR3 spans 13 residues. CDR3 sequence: CASSLQRDTEAFF. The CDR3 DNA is TGTGCCAGCAGCCTACAGAGGGACACTGAAGCTTTCTTT.

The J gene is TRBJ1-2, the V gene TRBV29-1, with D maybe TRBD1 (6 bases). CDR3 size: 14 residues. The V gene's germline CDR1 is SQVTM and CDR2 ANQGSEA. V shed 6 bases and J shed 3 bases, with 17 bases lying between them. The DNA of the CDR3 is TGCAGCGTCATCGTGGGGGGGCCCGACTATGGCTACACCTTC. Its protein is CSVIVGGPDYGYTF.

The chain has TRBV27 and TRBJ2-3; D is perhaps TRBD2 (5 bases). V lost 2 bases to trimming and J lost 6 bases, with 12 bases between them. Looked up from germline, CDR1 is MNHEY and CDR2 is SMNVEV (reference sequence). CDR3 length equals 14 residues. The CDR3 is CASSLRLARDTQYF. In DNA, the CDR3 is TGTGCCAGCAGTTTAAGGTTAGCGAGGGATACGCAGTATTTT.

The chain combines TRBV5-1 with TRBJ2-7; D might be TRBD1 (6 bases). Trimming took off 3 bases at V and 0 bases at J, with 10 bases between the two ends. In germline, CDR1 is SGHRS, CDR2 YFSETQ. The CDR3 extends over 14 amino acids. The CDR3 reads CASSSGTPSYEQYF. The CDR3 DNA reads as TGCGCCAGCAGCTCAGGGACACCCTCCTACGAGCAGTACTTC.

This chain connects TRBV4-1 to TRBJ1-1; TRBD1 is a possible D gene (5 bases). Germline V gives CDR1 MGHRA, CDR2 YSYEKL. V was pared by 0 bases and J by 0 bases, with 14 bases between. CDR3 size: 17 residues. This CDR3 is CASSQDPQGSMNTEAFF. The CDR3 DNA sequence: TGCGCCAGCAGCCAAGATCCCCAGGGTTCCATGAACACTGAAGCTTTCTTT.

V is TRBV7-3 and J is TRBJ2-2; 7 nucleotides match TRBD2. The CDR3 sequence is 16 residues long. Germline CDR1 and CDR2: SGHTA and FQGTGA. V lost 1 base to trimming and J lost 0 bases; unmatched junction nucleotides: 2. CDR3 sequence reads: CASSLIAGANTGELFF. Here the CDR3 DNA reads TGTGCCAGCAGCTTAATAGCGGGCGCGAACACCGGGGAGCTGTTTTTT.

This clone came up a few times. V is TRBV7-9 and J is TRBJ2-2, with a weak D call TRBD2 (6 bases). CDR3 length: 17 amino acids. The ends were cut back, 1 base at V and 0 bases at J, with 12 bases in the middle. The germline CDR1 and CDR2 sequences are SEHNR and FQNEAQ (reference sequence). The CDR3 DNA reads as TGTGCCAGCAGCTTAGGGAGGGGCGTATCGAACACCGGGGAGCTGTTTTTT. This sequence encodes CASSLGRGVSNTGELFF.

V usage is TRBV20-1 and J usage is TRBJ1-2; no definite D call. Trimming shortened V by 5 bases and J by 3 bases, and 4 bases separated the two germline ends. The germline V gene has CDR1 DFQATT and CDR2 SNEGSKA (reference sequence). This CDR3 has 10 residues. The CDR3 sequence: CSAPDYGYTF. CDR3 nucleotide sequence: TGCAGTGCTCCCGACTATGGCTACACCTTC.

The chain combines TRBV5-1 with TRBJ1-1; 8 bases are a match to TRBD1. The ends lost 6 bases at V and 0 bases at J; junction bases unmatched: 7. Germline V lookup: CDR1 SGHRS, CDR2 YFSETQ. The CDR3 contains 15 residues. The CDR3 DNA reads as TGCGCCAGCACTAGGACAGGGAACATGAACACTGAAGCTTTCTTT. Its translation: CASTRTGNMNTEAFF.

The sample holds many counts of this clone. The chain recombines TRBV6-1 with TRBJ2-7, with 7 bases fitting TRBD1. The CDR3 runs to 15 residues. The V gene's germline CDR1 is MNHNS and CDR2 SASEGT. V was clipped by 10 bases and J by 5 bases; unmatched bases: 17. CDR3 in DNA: TGTGCCACCGTATGGATGCCACAGGGGATCGACGAGCAGTACTTC. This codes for CATVWMPQGIDEQYF.

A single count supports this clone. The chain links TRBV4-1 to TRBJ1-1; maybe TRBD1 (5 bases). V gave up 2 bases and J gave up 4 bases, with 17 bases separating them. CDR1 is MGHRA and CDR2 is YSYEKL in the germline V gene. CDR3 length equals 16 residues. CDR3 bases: TGCGCCAGCAGCCAATTCCTATCGGACATACGCACTGAAGCTTTCTTT. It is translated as CASSQFLSDIRTEAFF.

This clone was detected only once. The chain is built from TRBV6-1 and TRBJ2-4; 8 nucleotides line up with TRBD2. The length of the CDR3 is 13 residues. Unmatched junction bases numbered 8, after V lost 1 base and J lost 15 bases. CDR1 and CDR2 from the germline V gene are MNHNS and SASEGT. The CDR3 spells CASSEVIAGNGYF. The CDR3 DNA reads TGTGCCAGCAGTGAAGTGATAGCGGGGAACGGGTACTTC.

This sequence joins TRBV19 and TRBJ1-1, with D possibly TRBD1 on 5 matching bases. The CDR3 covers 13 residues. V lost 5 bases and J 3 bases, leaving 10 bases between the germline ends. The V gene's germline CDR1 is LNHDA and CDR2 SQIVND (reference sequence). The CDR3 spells CASSLRVYTEAFF. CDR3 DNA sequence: TGTGCCAGTAGTCTCAGGGTATACACTGAAGCTTTCTTT.

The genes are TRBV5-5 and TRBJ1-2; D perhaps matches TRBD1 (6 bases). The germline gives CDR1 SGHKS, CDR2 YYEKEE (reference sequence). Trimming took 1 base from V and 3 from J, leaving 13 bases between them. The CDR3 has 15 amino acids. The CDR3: CASSLRQGLDYGYTF. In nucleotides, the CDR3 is TGTGCCAGCAGCTTGCGGCAGGGGTTGGACTATGGCTACACCTTC.

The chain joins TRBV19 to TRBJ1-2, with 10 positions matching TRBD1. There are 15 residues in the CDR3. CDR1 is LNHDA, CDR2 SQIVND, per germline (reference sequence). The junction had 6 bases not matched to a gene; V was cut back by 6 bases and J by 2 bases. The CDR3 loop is CASSQGQGLNYGYTF. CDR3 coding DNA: TGTGCCAGTAGCCAGGGACAGGGGTTGAACTATGGCTACACCTTC.

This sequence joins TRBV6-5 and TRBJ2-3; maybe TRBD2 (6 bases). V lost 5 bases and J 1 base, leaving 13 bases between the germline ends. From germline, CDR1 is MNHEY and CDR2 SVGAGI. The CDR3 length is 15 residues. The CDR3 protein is CASSPQGGGTDTQYF. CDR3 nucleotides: TGTGCCAGCAGTCCTCAGGGAGGCGGCACAGATACGCAGTATTTT.

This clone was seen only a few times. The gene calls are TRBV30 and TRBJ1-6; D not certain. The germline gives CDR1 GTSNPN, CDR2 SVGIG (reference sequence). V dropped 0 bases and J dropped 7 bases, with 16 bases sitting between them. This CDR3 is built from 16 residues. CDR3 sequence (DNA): TGTGCCTGGAGTGTTGAGATACTGTGGGCGAATTCACCCCTCCACTTT. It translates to CAWSVEILWANSPLHF.